This T cell receptor (beta chain) was profiled in a study of OX40 agonist ivuxolimab in advanced cancers. Notes on the study in general: Low levels of normalized T-cell clonal expansion also appeared in some nonresponders.

V dropped 3 bases and J dropped 0 bases, with 9 bases sitting between them. The germline V gene has CDR1 LNHDA and CDR2 SQIVND (reference sequence). The CDR3 totals 15 residues. The assay was immunoSEQ multiplex PCR, and TCRdb's table has in-frame clones only and misses some. The sample carries about 58,000 clones, 70% to 90% recorded once. About this clone: Its antigen remains unidentified.

This TCR was sampled from an adult with an advanced solid tumor such as melanoma, head and neck, liver or kidney cancer. This specimen was CD4+ or CD8+ T cells sorted from blood, taken in a trial of the OX40 agonist ivuxolimab. The chain is built from TRBV19 and TRBJ1-5, with TRBD1 as a possible D gene (5 bases). The chain's CDR3 is CASSMDNYSNQPQHF. The CDR3, as DNA: TGTGCCAGTAGTATGGACAACTATAGCAATCAGCCCCAGCATTTT. The variable domain in full, with the rest retrieved from reference TRBV19 and TRBJ1-5, is DGGITQSPKYLFRKEGQNVTLSCEQNLNHDAMYWYRQDPGQGLRLIYYSQIVNDFQKGDIAEGYSVSREKKESFPLTVTSAQKNPTAFYLCASSMDNYSNQPQHFGDGTRLSIL.